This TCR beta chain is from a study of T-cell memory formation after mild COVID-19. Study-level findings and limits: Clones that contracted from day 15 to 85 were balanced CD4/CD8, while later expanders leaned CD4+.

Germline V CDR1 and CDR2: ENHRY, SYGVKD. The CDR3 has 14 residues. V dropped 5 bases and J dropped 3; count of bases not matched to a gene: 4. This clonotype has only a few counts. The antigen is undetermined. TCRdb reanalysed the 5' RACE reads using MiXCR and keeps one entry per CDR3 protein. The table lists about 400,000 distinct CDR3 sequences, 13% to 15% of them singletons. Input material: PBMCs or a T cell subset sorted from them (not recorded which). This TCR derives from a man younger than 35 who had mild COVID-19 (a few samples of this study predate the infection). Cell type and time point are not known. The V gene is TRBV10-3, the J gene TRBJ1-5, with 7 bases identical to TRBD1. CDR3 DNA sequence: TGTGCCATCAGTCAGGGACAGTTCAATCAGCCCCAGCATTTT. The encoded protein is CAISQGQFNQPQHF.